This T cell receptor beta chain was captured by sequencing in a study of T cell responses to AZD1222 COVID-19 vaccine (dated by TCRdb to about 2021). Describing the broader study: A total of about 250 trial participants underwent TCR sequencing, of whom 200 to 220 had received two doses of AZD1222 and 26 had received two doses of the MenACWY control vaccine. Trial participants were enrolled by age into subgroups of 18-55, 56-69 and 70-plus years, and around 150, 28 and 57 TCR-sequenced participants, respectively, were included in these subgroups.

CDR1 SGHNT and CDR2 YYREEE are derived from the germline V gene (reference sequence). The CDR3 has 14 amino acids, counting the end cysteine and phenylalanine. Only the CDR3 region is kept as DNA, spanning 42 bases read in frame from base 1. V is reduced by 6 bases and J by 2 bases, leaving a spacing of 14 bases between them. Points on this clone: Its antigen is unknown. No much larger clone is present one base from it, and per-base qualities are unavailable.

The full study reports these points: Participants were mostly white British, with more females than males. The authors suggested clonal diversity may have been underestimated. The whole spike protein was spanned by vaccine-associated CD4 TCRs, and dominant responses were seen in regions 160-218 and 743-854. In the small 56-69-year group, the increase in depth fell short of significance, most likely because of low power. After two AZD1222 doses, both the breadth and the depth of spike-specific TCRs were significantly higher than at day 0 and than in MenACWY recipients. Conclusions about previously exposed vaccinees are limited, since just five or six AZD1222 recipients were seropositive for SARS-CoV-2 at baseline. Because no day 14 peak-response samples were available, repertoires were characterized only after the peak T cell response. Reportedly, close to half of the unique spike-specific TCRs recognized epitopes lying outside the regions that are mutated in the B.1.351 and B.1.1.7 variants.

The CDR3 regions of human TCRbeta chains were analyzed by immunosequencing. Per the original workflow: Repertoire TCRs were matched against a reference library of SARS-CoV-2-specific TCRs generated with the MIRA antigen-specificity platform. Breadth meant the fraction of unique TCRs that were SARS-CoV-2-associated, whereas depth meant the fraction of total T cells that were SARS-CoV-2-associated. Each spike-specific TCR was assigned to its reactive spike region and to a CD4 or CD8 class using the MIRA data. Log10-transformed breadth and depth values were compared by one-way ANOVA with Sidak's multiple comparisons tests. This is the immuneACCESS table as TCRdb keeps it, with only in-frame sequences that have V and J called. A part of the clones is gone; compared with another copy, unresolved V genes explain less than half, and the rest is unexplained. The V and J calls and clone size were taken over from that table, and D and trimming were inferred from the DNA. The sample has around 150,000 clones on record, about 93% of them singletons. The ten largest clones capture 6% to 7.5% of the sample.

In the paper's terms, the time point label means: about 28 days (+/-7) after the second vaccine dose. AZD1222 recipients with second doses at about 4 weeks or about 12 weeks were pooled, because spike-specific TCR depth and breadth did not differ between schedules. Vaccinee samples were obtained from the UK trials COV001 and COV002, which included a single-blind randomized controlled phase 2/3 trial of AZD1222 (ChAdOx1 nCoV-19) in healthy adults. For TCRbeta chain sequencing, PBMC samples were collected from trial participants at day 0 and at day 28 after the second dose. The specimen was peripheral blood, collected 28 days after the second AZD1222 dose. The sequence is built from TRBV5-4 and TRBJ1-1; the D gene is perhaps TRBD1, on 5 matching bases. The source is an adult who received the AZD1222 COVID-19 vaccine. The CDR3 corresponds to CASTYEGENTEAFF. The nucleotide sequence reads as follows: TGTGCCAGCACCTATGAAGGGGAAAACACTGAAGCTTTCTTT.